This TCR beta chain was obtained from a study of T-cell reconstitution after alpha-beta-depleted transplantation in children. This clonotype was found a few times. Molecular barcoding with unique molecular identifiers was used for the TCRbeta library. Each CDR3 protein gets one entry after TCRdb re-called the PCR reads with MiXCR. The table records around 600,000 distinct CDR3 sequences, about 10% of them present only once. CDR3 size: 19 residues. Germline values: CDR1 SGHDN, CDR2 FVKESK. Unmatched junction bases numbered 20, after V lost 6 bases and J lost 7 bases. The sequencing used PBMCs from the stem cell graft donor, collected from the stem cell graft. The origin of this receptor is a human donor who donated a stem cell graft to a child with acute myeloid leukemia. The V gene is TRBV14, the J gene TRBJ2-1; 11 bases are shared with TRBD1. The CDR3 DNA reads as TGTGCCAGCAGGCACAAAAGGGACAGGGGGTATCCCTCGTCTAATGAGCAGTTCTTC. Translation gives CASRHKRDRGYPSSNEQFF.